The 29 T cell receptor beta chains in this list originate from one sample, sequenced in a study of CD8+CD57+ T cells in acquired aplastic anemia. Genomic DNA was employed as the template in profiling TCR beta VDJ and CDR3. Each CDR3 protein is one row after TCRdb ran MiXCR on the reads. The table has around 250,000 distinct CDR3 sequences, around 82% seen once. Before being chosen for sequencing, patients had shown CD8+CD57+ cell expansion by flow cytometry. What was sequenced was sorted CD4+, CD8+, or CD8+CD57+ T cells (not recorded which) from PBMCs. The receptor source for this set is a human donor with aplastic anemia.

This clonotype was recorded once. The J gene is TRBJ1-6, the V gene TRBV7-9, with D possibly TRBD1 on 5 matching bases. CDR3 length: 16 residues. The germline CDR1 and CDR2 sequences are SEHNR and FQNEAQ (reference sequence). The V end lost 5 bases, the J end lost 13 bases, and 24 bases lay between the germline ends. Here the CDR3 DNA reads TGTGCCAGCAGCGCGGACCGCGGGGCCTATAGTTCCCCCCTCCACTTT. It specifies CASSADRGAYSSPLHF.

The rearrangement uses TRBV7-8 and TRBJ2-5; 8 bases match TRBD2. The CDR3 runs to 14 residues. The germline gives CDR1 SGHVS, CDR2 FQNEAQ. The junction had 2 bases not matched to a gene; V was cut back by 1 base and J by 4 bases. CDR3 nucleotide sequence: TGTGCCAGCAGCTTAGGGACTAGCCCAGAGACCCAGTACTTC. This codes for CASSLGTSPETQYF.

In its sample, this clonotype was seen once. The genes are TRBV2 and TRBJ2-7; D is perhaps TRBD1 (6 bases). Trimming took off 1 base at V and 3 bases at J, with 13 bases between the two ends. Germline V lookup: CDR1 SNHLY, CDR2 FYNNEI. The CDR3 has 15 amino acids. The CDR3 reads CASSEEGTTNYEQYF. The CDR3 DNA reads TGTGCCAGCAGTGAAGAAGGGACAACAAACTACGAGCAGTACTTC.

Comment on this clonotype: The junction does not match germline at one end; this may be a read error. This rearrangement joins TRBV9 to TRBJ1-1, with D uncertain. Germline CDR1 reads SGDLS; CDR2 reads YYNGEE. The CDR3 is 15 residues long. CDR3 in amino acids: CASSFETTGSNEPFF. As DNA, the CDR3 is TGTGCCAGCAGCTTCGAGACTACCGGGAGCAATGAACCTTTCTTT.

The chain links TRBV7-8 to TRBJ1-1; D is uncertain. The V gene lost 0 bases and the J gene lost 7 bases, with 15 bases spanning the gap. The CDR3 is 15 residues long. Germline assignment: CDR1 SGHVS and CDR2 FQNEAQ. Here the CDR3 reads CASSLAGGAQDEAFF. For the CDR3, the DNA is TGTGCCAGCAGCTTAGCAGGCGGAGCCCAAGATGAAGCTTTCTTT.

This chain joins TRBV7-2 and TRBJ2-7; D call uncertain. The CDR3 totals 17 residues. Germline assignment: CDR1 SGHTA and CDR2 FQGNSA. The V end was cut by 1 base, the J end by 6 bases, with 22 bases between. CDR3 in DNA: TGTGCCAGCAGCTTAGTCTCCTCCACTGAGCAGTTCGTCGAGCAGTACTTC. Amino acids: CASSLVSSTEQFVEQYF.

V usage is TRBV7-2 and J usage is TRBJ2-3; D not resolved. V was clipped by 4 bases and J by 15 bases, with 20 bases between them. CDR1 and CDR2 (germline): SGHTA, FQGNSA. The length of the CDR3 is 13 residues. CDR3 amino acids: CASSCGDTANYYF. CDR3 coding DNA: TGTGCCAGCAGCTGCGGAGACACCGCAAACTATTATTTT.

The rearrangement links TRBV7-3 to TRBJ1-6; no reliable D call. Germline values: CDR1 SGHTA, CDR2 FQGTGA. V dropped 4 bases and J dropped 11 bases, with 15 bases sitting between them. The CDR3 length is 14 residues. Here the CDR3 DNA reads TGTGCCAGCAGCTCGGATAGCGCAATGACACCCCTCCACTTT. Amino acids: CASSSDSAMTPLHF.

The J gene is TRBJ2-6, the V gene TRBV2, with TRBD2 as a possible D gene (6 bases). The J call may be faulty, since TRBJ2-1 better matches the DNA end. The CDR3 is 16 residues long. Germline V gene data show CDR1 as SNHLY and CDR2 as FYNNEI. CDR3 nucleotide sequence: TGTGCCAGCAGCCAGGCGGGCGGAAACGGGGAGGACGTGCAGTTCTTC. This gives the protein CASSQAGGNGEDVQFF.

The chain employs TRBV9 and TRBJ2-3, with 11 bases that match TRBD2. Germline CDR1 SGDLS, CDR2 YYNGEE. This CDR3 has 14 amino acids. V was pared by 5 bases and J by 13 bases, with 12 bases of the junction left unmatched. CDR3 sequence: CASSVLAGGSTKYF. CDR3 nucleotide sequence: TGTGCCAGCAGTGTCCTAGCGGGAGGTTCGACTAAGTATTTT.

This clonotype was recorded once. The V and J genes are TRBV20-1 and TRBJ2-1; D is possibly TRBD1 (6 bases). From germline, CDR1 is DFQATT and CDR2 SNEGSKA (reference sequence). The CDR3 sequence is 16 residues long. V was clipped by 0 bases and J by 0 bases, with 12 bases between them. CDR3 region: CSARDGSGVSYNEQFF. In nucleotides, the CDR3 is TGCAGTGCTAGAGATGGTTCAGGGGTCTCCTACAATGAGCAGTTCTTC.

The V and J genes are TRBV20-1 and TRBJ2-3; 14 bases align to TRBD2. V lost 3 bases and J lost 4; bases outside the gene matches: 6. Germline-derived CDR1 and CDR2 are DFQATT and SNEGSKA (reference sequence). CDR3 length equals 16 residues. The chain's CDR3 is CSARAWGLAGADTQYF. The CDR3 coding sequence is TGCAGTGCTAGGGCCTGGGGACTAGCGGGGGCAGATACGCAGTATTTT.

This chain links TRBV11-3 with TRBJ2-7; D ambiguous. Germline V gene sequence: CDR1 SGHNT, CDR2 YENEEA. Between the trimmed V and J ends, which lost 5 bases and 2 bases, there was a span of 13 bases. The CDR3 covers 14 residues. CDR3 residues: CASSGHRIAYEQYF. CDR3 nucleotides: TGTGCCAGCAGCGGCCATCGCATAGCCTACGAGCAGTACTTC.

Turning to this clonotype: One junction end disagrees with the germline gene, perhaps due to a read error. The chain is built from TRBV7-8 and TRBJ2-3, with D unresolved. The CDR3 contains 14 residues. CDR1 SGHVS and CDR2 FQNEAQ come from the germline V gene. CDR3 bases: TGTGCCAGCAGCTTAGAGCCAGACGCGGCAGCCCTTTCCTTT. Its translation is CASSLEPDAAALSF.

This rearrangement joins TRBV6-5 to TRBJ2-7; D unclear. Trimming took off 6 bases at V and 9 bases at J, with 18 bases between the two ends. This CDR3 has 13 residues. CDR1 is MNHEY, CDR2 SVGAGI, per germline. DNA for the CDR3: TGTGCCAGCAGCCCCGGCGTTGGGGTCGGGCAGTACTTC. Its translation is CASSPGVGVGQYF.

To note about this clonotype: Germline and junction disagree at one end, which may indicate a read error. The V call is TRBV15, the J call TRBJ2-7, with TRBD2 matching over 7 bases. The CDR3 extends over 14 amino acids. CDR1 is LNHNV, CDR2 YYDKDF, per germline (reference sequence). This CDR3 reads CASSVERGTCEQYF. DNA of the CDR3: TGTGCCAGCAGCGTAGAGCGGGGAACTTGCGAGCAGTACTTC.

V gene TRBV11-1 combines with J gene TRBJ1-2; TRBD1 might be the D (6 bases). V was trimmed by 10 bases and J by 2 bases, leaving 20 bases between them. CDR1 SGHAT and CDR2 FQDESV come from the germline V gene (reference sequence). The CDR3 spans 15 residues. The CDR3, as DNA: TGTGCCACCCAACGGGGGGCGGGGGCAAACTATGGCTACACCTTC. This encodes CATQRGAGANYGYTF.

The genes are TRBV5-4 and TRBJ1-1; D gene unclear. Between the trimmed V and J ends, which lost 8 bases and 1 base, there was a span of 18 bases. CDR1 SGHNT and CDR2 YYREEE come from the germline V gene (reference sequence). This CDR3 region has 15 residues. CDR3 nucleotide sequence: TGTGCCAGTAGTATGGGGAGGGCAGGGAACACTGAAGCTTTCTTT. Translated: CASSMGRAGNTEAFF.

This clonotype has a count of ten or more. V usage is TRBV7-9 and J usage is TRBJ2-3, with D possibly being TRBD1 (5 bases). The CDR3 extends over 16 amino acids. The germline CDR1 and CDR2 sequences are SEHNR and FQNEAQ (reference sequence). Trimming removed 1 base at V and 4 bases at J, with 15 bases between. CDR3 in DNA: TGTGCCAGCAGCTTAGAGAAGGGGCGAGCGTCAGATACGCAGTATTTT. It yields the protein CASSLEKGRASDTQYF.

This chain joins TRBV7-2 and TRBJ2-7; possibly TRBD1 for D (6 bases). Looked up from germline, CDR1 is SGHTA and CDR2 is FQGNSA. This CDR3 has 13 amino acids. The CDR3 loop is CANSFGQSYEQYV. CDR3 coding DNA: TGTGCCAACAGCTTCGGACAGAGCTACGAGCAGTACGTC.

V is TRBV9 and J is TRBJ1-6; D unclear. This CDR3 contains 16 residues. Germline-derived CDR1 and CDR2 are SGDLS and YYNGEE. The V and J ends lost 3 bases and 13 bases respectively, with 23 bases between them. The CDR3 region is CASSAYQNSYNEPLHF. The CDR3, as DNA: TGTGCCAGCAGCGCCTACCAGAACTCCTATAATGAGCCCCTCCACTTT. The variable domain in full, completed from reference TRBV9 and TRBJ1-6, reads DSGVTQTPKHLITATGQRVTLRCSPRSGDLSVYWYQQSLDQGLQFLIQYYNGEERAKGNILERFSAQQFPDLHSELNLSSLELGDSALYFCASSAYQNSYNEPLHFGNGTRLTVT.

This rearrangement joins TRBV11-2 to TRBJ2-1; D not certain. The CDR3 runs 15 residues. V shed 9 bases and J shed 2 bases, with 17 bases lying between them. Per the germline V gene, CDR1 is SGHAT and CDR2 is FQNNGV. This CDR3 is CASSPTTGAYNEQFF. In nucleotides, the CDR3 is TGTGCCAGTAGTCCAACGACTGGAGCCTACAATGAGCAGTTCTTC.

V is TRBV7-9 and J is TRBJ1-6; 9 bases align to TRBD1. Germline CDR1 SEHNR, CDR2 FQNEAQ (reference sequence). This CDR3 has 14 residues. Trimming at V came to 6 bases and at J to 12 bases, leaving 9 bases not matched to a gene. The DNA of the CDR3 is TGTGCCAGCAGTTCGGACAGGGGCACCGAACCCCTCCACTTT. Translation: CASSSDRGTEPLHF.

On this clonotype itself: A read error may produce the germline difference seen at one junction end. The chain combines TRBV5-5 with TRBJ2-1; weak D call: TRBD2 (5 bases). The CDR3 sequence is 13 residues long. The V gene's germline CDR1 is SGHKS and CDR2 YYEKEE (reference sequence). The CDR3 loop is CASSPEDRDEQFF. The CDR3 DNA is TGCGCCAGCAGCCCGGAGGATCGGGATGAGCAGTTCTTC. Complete variable domain (other parts from reference TRBV5-5 and TRBJ2-1): DAGVTQSPTHLIKTRGQQVTLRCSPISGHKSVSWYQQVLGQGPQFIFQYYEKEERGRGNFPDRFSARQFPNYSSELNVNALLLGDSALYLCASSPEDRDEQFFGPGTRLTVL.

Points on this clonotype: The missing conserved phenylalanine or tryptophan at the end of this CDR3 makes a read error likely. It is unclear where the CDR3 begins or ends on the DNA, so no DNA is shown, and the CDR3 is as TCRdb lists it. V and J are TRBV7-2 and TRBJ2-7; TRBD1, the table's D call, lacks a check against the DNA. The V gene's germline CDR1 is SGHTA and CDR2 FQGNSA. The CDR3 is 15 residues long, ends included. Here the CDR3 reads CASSLAGGADYGYYA.

This clonotype came up once. This rearrangement joins TRBV9 to TRBJ2-1; no clear D gene. The CDR3 is 15 residues long. CDR1 and CDR2 from the germline V gene are SGDLS and YYNGEE. V was cut by 4 bases and J by 13 bases, with 24 bases left in between. This CDR3 reads CASSRERDTQYFQFF. The CDR3 DNA follows: TGTGCCAGCAGCAGAGAGAGAGATACGCAGTATTTTCAGTTCTTC.

Concerning this clonotype itself: This likely comes from a read error, as the CDR3 has no conserved phenylalanine or tryptophan at its end. The limits of the CDR3 on the DNA are not certain, so only TCRdb's listed CDR3 is given. V usage is TRBV7-9 and J usage is TRBJ2-3; the table's D call of TRBD2 was not tested on the DNA. Both ends counted, the CDR3 spans 13 residues. CDR1 SEHNR and CDR2 FQNEAQ come from the germline V gene (reference sequence). The CDR3 sequence: CAYEEAAYHETQY.

For this clonotype: One end of the junction is discordant with germline, which a read error may explain. The gene calls are TRBV7-2 and TRBJ1-6, with D possibly matching TRBD1 (6 bases). The CDR3 runs 14 residues. The germline V gene encodes CDR1 SGHTA and CDR2 FQGNSA. CDR3 in DNA: TGTGCCAGCGTACCGAGGGGGGGGGCGACAGACCCAGTATTT. Translation: CASVPRGGATDPVF.

This clonotype was seen just once. The junction departs from germline at one end; a sequencing error may be responsible. The rearrangement uses TRBV7-9 and TRBJ1-5; D gene uncertain. The CDR3 has 14 amino acids. Germline CDR1 and CDR2: SEHNR and FQNEAQ (reference sequence). The CDR3 DNA follows: TGTGCCAGCAGTGACGGTTATAGCAATCAACACACGCAGTTT. It is translated as CASSDGYSNQHTQF.